Here is one T cell receptor (beta chain) with its context. These data come from a study of CD8+CD57+ T cells in acquired aplastic anemia. J gave up 6 bases and V 4 bases, and 8 bases lay outside the gene matches. CDR1 is SGHRS, CDR2 YFSETQ, per germline. This CDR3 region has 14 residues. Genomic DNA constituted the template upon which TCR beta VDJ and CDR3 profiling was performed. TCRdb recomputed calls from the reads with MiXCR, one row per CDR3 protein. The data contain a few hundred thousand distinct CDR3 sequences, over 55% of them seen just once; the ten biggest clones take up over 25%. The V call is TRBV5-1, the J call TRBJ2-7; the match to TRBD1 covers 9 bases. The sequence derives from a human donor in good health. Specimen: sorted CD4+, CD8+, or CD8+CD57+ T cells (not recorded which) from PBMCs. CDR3 bases: TGCGCCAGCAGCCAGACCGGGACAGGGCGCGAGCAGTACTTC. Translation: CASSQTGTGREQYF.